This entry describes one TCR beta chain. The antigen remains undetermined. Trimming took off 6 bases at V and 5 bases at J, with 8 bases between the two ends. Per germline, CDR1 LNHDA and CDR2 SQIVND (reference sequence). CDR3 length: 12 residues. The data are from a study of early T cells in non-severe SARS-CoV-2 infection. Background on the study: Bulk RNA isolated from unsorted whole blood underwent sequencing; chains were not paired.

Overall study results and limits: VDJdb matching skewed toward anti-spike CD8 responses, missing private and CD4 specificities.

Researchers tagged individual cDNA molecules with unique molecular identifiers. TCRdb called the 5' RACE reads again in MiXCR, with one record for every CDR3 protein. The sample holds 55,000 to 70,000 distinct CDR3 sequences; under 13% are singletons and the top ten take approximately 5.9%. Sequencing was carried out using whole blood. The sequence derives from an adult who was a healthcare worker with PCR-confirmed SARS-CoV-2 infection or an uninfected control (not recorded which). The chain employs TRBV19 and TRBJ1-5, with D unclear. The CDR3 reads CASRTDYQPQHF. CDR3 DNA: TGTGCCAGTAGGACCGATTATCAGCCCCAGCATTTT.